The 12 T cell receptor beta chains presented below share a single source sample, sequenced in a study of cytomegalovirus exposure and HLA in healthy donors. This PCR relied on a set of 60 Vbeta primers and 13 Jbeta primers. Some clones are missing from TCRdb's copy, which holds only in-frame ones; the method was immunoSEQ multiplex PCR. The repertoire holds 120,000 or so clones, with around 68% as singletons. Sequencing was carried out using PBMCs. These receptors all come from a man in his forties in good health and CMV-seropositive.

The chain uses TRBV6-1 and TRBJ2-5; a weak D match, TRBD1 (5 bases). V gave up 3 bases and J gave up 5 bases, with 13 bases separating them. The length of the CDR3 is 14 residues. From germline, CDR1 is MNHNS and CDR2 SASEGT. CDR3 bases: TGTGCCAGCAGTGAGGGGCGGCACCTCGAGACCCAGTACTTC. It codes for CASSEGRHLETQYF.

The rearrangement uses TRBV28 and TRBJ2-7; 13 bases align to TRBD2. Per the germline V gene, CDR1 is MDHEN and CDR2 is SYDVKM. V dropped 2 bases and J dropped 2; count of bases not matched to a gene: 6. This CDR3 is built from 17 residues. Here the CDR3 reads CASSLPLAGGRAYEQYF. The CDR3 region has the DNA TGTGCCAGCAGTTTACCACTAGCGGGAGGGCGTGCCTACGAGCAGTACTTC.

The chain employs TRBV6-1 and TRBJ1-6, with 9 bases that match TRBD1. The germline CDR1 and CDR2 sequences are MNHNS and SASEGT. The V and J ends lost 1 base and 0 bases, in that order; junction bases with no gene match: 4. The CDR3 contains 18 residues. The CDR3 DNA is TGTGCCAGCAGTGAAGACGGGACAGGGAGCTCCTATAATTCACCCCTCCACTTT. Translated: CASSEDGTGSSYNSPLHF.

The chain recombines TRBV6-5 with TRBJ1-5, with D unclear. CDR1 is MNHEY and CDR2 is SVGAGI in the germline V gene. Trimming removed 5 bases at V and 0 bases at J, with 8 bases between. The CDR3 has 14 residues. The CDR3 region is CASSPVYSNQPQHF. CDR3 nucleotide sequence: TGTGCCAGCAGTCCTGTATATAGCAATCAGCCCCAGCATTTT.

The genes are TRBV6-1 and TRBJ1-1; perhaps TRBD1 as D (5 bases). The CDR3 length is 15 residues. Germline V lookup: CDR1 MNHNS, CDR2 SASEGT. Trimming removed 5 bases at V and 1 base at J, with 14 bases between. The CDR3 is CASSLTKDKNTEAFF. The CDR3 DNA is TGTGCCAGCAGTTTGACAAAGGACAAGAACACTGAAGCTTTCTTT.

The J gene is TRBJ1-5, the V gene TRBV29-1, with D uncertain. Trimming removed 5 bases at V and 5 bases at J, with 13 bases between. The CDR3 extends over 13 amino acids. Germline values: CDR1 SQVTM, CDR2 ANQGSEA. The CDR3 DNA sequence: TGCAGCGTTTTACCGGGTCCTGATCAGCCCCAGCATTTT. As protein: CSVLPGPDQPQHF.

The V and J genes are TRBV7-6 and TRBJ2-5; 8 bases align to TRBD2. The V and J ends lost 5 bases and 12 bases, in that order; junction bases with no gene match: 5. CDR1 SGHVS and CDR2 FNYEAQ come from the germline V gene. The CDR3 is 11 amino acids. CDR3 region: CASSPGTREYF. The CDR3 region has the DNA TGTGCCAGCAGCCCGGGGACTAGGGAGTACTTC.

This rearrangement joins TRBV7-6 to TRBJ2-7; D not resolved. Germline lookup yields CDR1 SGHVS and CDR2 FNYEAQ. Trimming took 1 base from V and 1 from J, leaving 11 bases between them. The CDR3 extends over 15 amino acids. In DNA form, the CDR3 reads TGTGCCAGCAGCTTAGACGGAGTACTATCCTACGAGCAGTACTTC. Its translation: CASSLDGVLSYEQYF.

This sequence joins TRBV7-9 and TRBJ2-7, with D possibly TRBD1 on 5 matching bases. V lost 5 bases and J 2 bases, leaving 7 bases between the germline ends. Germline CDR1 SEHNR, CDR2 FQNEAQ (reference sequence). The length of the CDR3 is 12 residues. For the CDR3, the DNA is TGTGCCAGCAGCAGGGGAACCTACGAGCAGTACTTC. Translating it yields CASSRGTYEQYF. The full variable domain, rest sourced from reference TRBV7-9 and TRBJ2-7, is DTGVSQNPRHKITKRGQNVTFRCDPISEHNRLYWYRQTLGQGPEFLTYFQNEAQLEKSRLLSDRFSAERPKGSFSTLEIQRTEQGDSAMYLCASSRGTYEQYFGPGTRLTVT.

This clone was observed a handful of times. This chain joins TRBV7-2 and TRBJ2-5; 11 bases line up with TRBD2. From germline, CDR1 is SGHTA and CDR2 FQGNSA. V dropped 2 bases and J dropped 6; count of bases not matched to a gene: 11. The CDR3 contains 17 residues. DNA of the CDR3: TGTGCCAGCAGCTTAAATAGCGGGAGGGTCTCGTTAAAGACCCAGTACTTC. This translates into CASSLNSGRVSLKTQYF.

The chain carries TRBV7-2 and TRBJ2-7; 8 bases are shared with TRBD1. Germline-derived CDR1 and CDR2 are SGHTA and FQGNSA. This CDR3 comprises 13 residues. With 3 bases clipped from V and 5 bases from J, the junction kept 3 bases outside the gene matches. The CDR3 here is CASSFRGQHEQYF. Here the CDR3 DNA reads TGTGCCAGCAGCTTCAGGGGGCAACACGAGCAGTACTTC.

This chain joins TRBV6-5 and TRBJ2-5; D is uncertain. The J call may not be correct, given that the DNA end is closer to TRBJ2-7. This CDR3 comprises 15 residues. Germline assignment: CDR1 MNHEY and CDR2 SVGAGI. CDR3 protein: CASSYSRLGSYEQYF. The CDR3 DNA reads as TGTGCCAGCAGTTACTCGAGGCTTGGTTCCTACGAGCAGTACTTC.